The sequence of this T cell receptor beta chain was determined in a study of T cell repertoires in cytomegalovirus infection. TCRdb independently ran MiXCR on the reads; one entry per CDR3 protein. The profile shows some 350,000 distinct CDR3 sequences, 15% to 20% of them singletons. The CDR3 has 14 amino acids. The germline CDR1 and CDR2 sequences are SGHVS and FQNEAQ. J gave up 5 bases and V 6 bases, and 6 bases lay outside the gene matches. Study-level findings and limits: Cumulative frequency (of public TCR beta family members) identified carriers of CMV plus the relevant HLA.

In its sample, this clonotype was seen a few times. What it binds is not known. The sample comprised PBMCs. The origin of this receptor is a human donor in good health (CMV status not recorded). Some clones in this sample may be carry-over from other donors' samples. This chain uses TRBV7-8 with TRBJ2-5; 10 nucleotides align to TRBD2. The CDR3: CASRTPSGGETQYF. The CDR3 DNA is TGTGCCAGCAGGACCCCTAGCGGGGGCGAGACCCAGTACTTC.